The 4 T cell receptor beta chains below come from one sample, sequenced in a study of TIL therapy for anti-PD-1-resistant metastatic lung cancer. This sample's time point: pre-treatment sample, taken before nivolumab and TIL therapy. Most excised metastases sampled were pleural nodules or supraclavicular lymph nodes. The immunoSEQ assay was v3. The data were produced by immunoSEQ multiplex PCR, yet TCRdb's version contains in-frame clones alone and is incomplete. The sample records about 12,000 clones, 58% being singletons. This specimen was tumor tissue, taken at baseline. Receptors were obtained from a person aged 25-80 years with non-small cell lung cancer.

This clone came up a few times. V and J are TRBV10-3 and TRBJ1-2; TRBD1 aligns across 7 bases. Trimming removed 5 bases from V and 8 bases from J; junction bases left unmatched: 5. The germline gives CDR1 ENHRY, CDR2 SYGVKD. This CDR3 is 12 amino acids long. DNA for the CDR3: TGTGCCATCAGTATTGACAGGGAGGGCTACACCTTC. As protein: CAISIDREGYTF.

This clone was seen a handful of times. The CDR3 DNA reads TGTGCCAGCAGCTTCCAGGAGGGACAGCCCCAGCATTTT. This encodes CASSFQEGQPQHF. This chain connects TRBV7-2 to TRBJ1-5; D gene unclear. Per germline, CDR1 SGHTA and CDR2 FQGNSA. V dropped 3 bases and J dropped 7 bases, with 10 bases sitting between them. This CDR3 has 13 residues.

The chain couples TRBV19 to TRBJ1-5; D possibly corresponds to TRBD1 (6 bases). CDR1 LNHDA and CDR2 SQIVND come from the germline V gene (reference sequence). With 5 bases removed from V and 7 bases from J, the gap between germline ends came to 18 bases. The CDR3 totals 15 residues. The CDR3 loop reads CASSLIGGLVQPQHF. The CDR3 DNA sequence: TGTGCCAGTAGTTTAATTGGGGGGCTCGTCCAGCCCCAGCATTTT.

The V call is TRBV12-3 or TRBV12-4, the J call TRBJ2-7; no firm D call. This CDR3 has 12 amino acids. Trimming pared 4 bases from V and 6 bases from J, leaving 10 bases between. In nucleotides, the CDR3 is TGTGCCAGCAGTTACGGTTGGGGCGAGCAGTACTTC. This translates into CASSYGWGEQYF.